This TCR beta chain was retrieved from a study of cytomegalovirus exposure and HLA in healthy donors. A remark on this clone: Its antigen is not known.

Healthy bone marrow donors made up the cohort. Study-wide findings and caveats: Equally common other TCR beta chains were less clonally expanded than HLA-associated ones, a later analysis found.

PCR involved 60 Vbeta and 13 Jbeta primers. Using immunoSEQ multiplex PCR, the repertoire was profiled, and TCRdb retains in-frame clones only, with some absent. The sample includes some 110,000 clones, less than 85% of them seen just once. This TCR was recovered from a man aged 45-60 years in good health and CMV-seropositive. Sequencing was performed on PBMCs.

CDR3 sequence: CASSPRYQGNTEAFF. The DNA for the CDR3 is TGTGCCAGCAGCCCCAGGTACCAGGGGAACACTGAAGCTTTCTTT. The chain is built from TRBV11-3 and TRBJ1-1, with D possibly TRBD1 on 5 matching bases. The CDR3 has 15 residues. From germline, CDR1 is SGHNT and CDR2 YENEEA. V was pared by 5 bases and J by 1 base, with 14 bases between.